The rows below give T cell receptor beta chains drawn from one sample of a study of T cell responses to AZD1222 COVID-19 vaccine. The method was immunoSEQ multiplex PCR; TCRdb's version includes in-frame clones alone and lacks a portion of them. The sample gives over 100,000 clones, around 85% of which show up once; about 7.9% is in the top ten. This material consisted of peripheral blood, taken 28 days after the second dose of the MenACWY control vaccine. These receptors were obtained from an adult who received the MenACWY meningococcal vaccine as a control. Each CDR3 is given with its conserved first and last residue. D genes are given only for firm matches.

cdr3_length: 15
v_call: TRBV6-5
d_call: -
j_call: TRBJ2-7
cdr3_aa: CASSYRGTFSYEQYF
cdr3_nt: TGTGCCAGCAGTTACAGGGGGACTTTCTCCTACGAGCAGTACTTC

cdr3_length: 16
v_call: TRBV5-6
d_call: TRBD2
j_call: TRBJ2-1
cdr3_aa: CASSLELAGPRIEQFF
cdr3_nt: TGTGCCAGCAGCTTGGAACTAGCGGGACCTCGTATCGAGCAGTTCTTC

cdr3_length: 16
v_call: TRBV7-2
d_call: -
j_call: TRBJ1-6
cdr3_aa: CASSLDGANYNSPLHF
cdr3_nt: TGTGCCAGCAGCTTAGACGGGGCGAACTATAATTCACCCCTCCACTTT

cdr3_length: 13
v_call: TRBV28
d_call: -
j_call: TRBJ1-1
cdr3_aa: CASSSTPNTEAFF
cdr3_nt: TGTGCCAGCAGTAGCACACCGAACACTGAAGCTTTCTTT

cdr3_length: 14
v_call: TRBV29-1
d_call: -
j_call: TRBJ1-2
cdr3_aa: CSVRTGAGVYGYTF
cdr3_nt: TGCAGCGTCCGGACCGGGGCGGGGGTCTATGGCTACACCTTC

cdr3_length: 16
v_call: TRBV6-5
d_call: TRBD1
j_call: TRBJ2-5
cdr3_aa: CASSYLRTGGGETQYF
cdr3_nt: TGTGCCAGCAGTTACCTCCGGACAGGGGGCGGGGAGACCCAGTACTTC

cdr3_length: 16
v_call: TRBV5-5
d_call: -
j_call: TRBJ1-1
cdr3_aa: CASSLDSGRMNTEAFF
cdr3_nt: TGTGCCAGCAGCTTAGATTCCGGTCGGATGAACACTGAAGCTTTCTTT

cdr3_length: 14
v_call: TRBV7-9
d_call: TRBD2
j_call: TRBJ2-2
cdr3_aa: CASSFPAGVGELFF
cdr3_nt: TGTGCCAGCAGCTTCCCGGCGGGGGTCGGGGAGCTGTTTTTT

cdr3_length: 11
v_call: TRBV20-1
d_call: -
j_call: TRBJ1-2
cdr3_aa: CSVRLPYGYTF
cdr3_nt: TGCAGTGTTCGGCTTCCCTATGGCTACACCTTC

cdr3_length: 13
v_call: TRBV9
d_call: -
j_call: TRBJ2-7
cdr3_aa: CASSYPGSSEQYF
cdr3_nt: TGTGCCAGCAGCTACCCCGGGAGCAGCGAGCAGTACTTC

cdr3_length: 14
v_call: TRBV5-5
d_call: TRBD1
j_call: TRBJ1-6
cdr3_aa: CASRWDRAGSPLHF
cdr3_nt: TGTGCCAGCAGATGGGACAGGGCCGGATCACCCCTCCACTTT

cdr3_length: 17
v_call: TRBV4-3
d_call: -
j_call: TRBJ2-7
cdr3_aa: CASSQDSRHWGPYEQYF
cdr3_nt: TGCGCCAGCAGCCAAGATTCCCGGCATTGGGGACCCTACGAGCAGTACTTC

cdr3_length: 11
v_call: TRBV29-1
d_call: -
j_call: TRBJ2-7
cdr3_aa: CSAGTNYEQYF
cdr3_nt: TGCAGCGCGGGGACGAACTACGAGCAGTACTTC

cdr3_length: 16
v_call: TRBV5-1
d_call: TRBD1
j_call: TRBJ2-2
cdr3_aa: CASSLVTGGNTGELFF
cdr3_nt: TGCGCCAGCAGCTTGGTAACAGGGGGGAACACCGGGGAGCTGTTTTTT

cdr3_length: 17
v_call: TRBV6-4
d_call: TRBD1
j_call: TRBJ1-3
cdr3_aa: CASITGTGVLSGNTIYF
cdr3_nt: TGTGCCAGCATCACCGGGACAGGGGTATTGTCTGGAAACACCATATATTTT

cdr3_length: 12
v_call: TRBV6-2/TRBV6-3
d_call: -
j_call: TRBJ2-2
cdr3_aa: CASSSNTGELFF
cdr3_nt: TGTGCCAGCAGTTCGAACACCGGGGAGCTGTTTTTT

cdr3_length: 16
v_call: TRBV5-1
d_call: -
j_call: TRBJ1-3
cdr3_aa: CASSLGARGSGNTIYF
cdr3_nt: TGCGCCAGCAGCTTGGGGGCCAGGGGAAGTGGAAACACCATATATTTT